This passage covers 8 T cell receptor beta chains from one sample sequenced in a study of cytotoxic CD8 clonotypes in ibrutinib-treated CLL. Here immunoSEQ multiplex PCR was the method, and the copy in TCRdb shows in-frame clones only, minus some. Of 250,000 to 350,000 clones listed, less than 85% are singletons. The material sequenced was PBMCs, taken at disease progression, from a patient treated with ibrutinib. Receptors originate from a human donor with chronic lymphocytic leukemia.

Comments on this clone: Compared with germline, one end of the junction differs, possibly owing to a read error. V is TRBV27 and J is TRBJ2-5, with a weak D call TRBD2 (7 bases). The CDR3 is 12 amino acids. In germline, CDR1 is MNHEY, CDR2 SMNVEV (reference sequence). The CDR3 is CASSFSGGRMHF. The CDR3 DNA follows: TGTGCCAGCAGTTTCTCCGGGGGGCGCATGCACTTC.

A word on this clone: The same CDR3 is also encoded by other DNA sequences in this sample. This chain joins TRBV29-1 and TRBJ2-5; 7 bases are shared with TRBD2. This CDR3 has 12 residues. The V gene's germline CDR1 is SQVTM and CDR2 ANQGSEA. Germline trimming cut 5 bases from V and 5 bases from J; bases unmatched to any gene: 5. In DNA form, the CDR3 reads TGCAGCGTTCGACTGGGAGGGGAGACCCAGTACTTC. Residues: CSVRLGGETQYF.

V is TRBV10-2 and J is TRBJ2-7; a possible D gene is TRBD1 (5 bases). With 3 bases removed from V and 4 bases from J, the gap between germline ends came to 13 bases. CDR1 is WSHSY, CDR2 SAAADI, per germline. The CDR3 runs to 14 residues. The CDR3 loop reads CASSELGQGYEQYF. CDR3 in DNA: TGCGCCAGCAGTGAACTGGGTCAGGGTTACGAGCAGTACTTC.

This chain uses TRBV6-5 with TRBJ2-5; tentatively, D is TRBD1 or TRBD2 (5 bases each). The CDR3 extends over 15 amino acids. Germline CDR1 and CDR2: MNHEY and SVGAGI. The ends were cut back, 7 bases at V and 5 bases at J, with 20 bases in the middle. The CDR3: CASIIRADFLETQYF. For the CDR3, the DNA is TGTGCCAGCATAATCAGGGCGGACTTTCTTGAGACCCAGTACTTC.

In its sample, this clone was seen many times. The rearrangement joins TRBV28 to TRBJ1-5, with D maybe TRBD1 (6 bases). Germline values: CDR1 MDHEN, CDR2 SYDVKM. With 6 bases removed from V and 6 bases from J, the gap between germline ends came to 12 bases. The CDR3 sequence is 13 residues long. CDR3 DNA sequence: TGTGCCAGCAGCACAGGGTCGGGTCAGCCCCAGCATTTT. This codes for CASSTGSGQPQHF.

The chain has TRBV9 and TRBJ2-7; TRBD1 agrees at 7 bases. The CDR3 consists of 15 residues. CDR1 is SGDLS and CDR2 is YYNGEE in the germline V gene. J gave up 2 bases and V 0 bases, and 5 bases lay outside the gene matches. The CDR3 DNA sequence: TGTGCCAGCAGCGTAGGTGACAGGGTAGCCTACGAGCAGTACTTC. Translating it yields CASSVGDRVAYEQYF.

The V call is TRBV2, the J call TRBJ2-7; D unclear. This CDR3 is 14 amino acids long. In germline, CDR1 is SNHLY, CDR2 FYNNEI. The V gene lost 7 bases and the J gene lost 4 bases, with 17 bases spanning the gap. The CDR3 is CASTEDTVVYEQYF. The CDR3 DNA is TGTGCCAGCACGGAAGACACCGTGGTGTACGAGCAGTACTTC.

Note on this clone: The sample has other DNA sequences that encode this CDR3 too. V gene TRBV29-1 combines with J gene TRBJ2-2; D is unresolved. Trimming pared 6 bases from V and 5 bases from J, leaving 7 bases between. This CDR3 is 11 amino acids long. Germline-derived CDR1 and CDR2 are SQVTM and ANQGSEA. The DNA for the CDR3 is TGCAGCGTCGGTCATACCGGGGAGCTGTTTTTT. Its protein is CSVGHTGELFF.